This T cell receptor beta chain was sequenced in a study of shared clonotypes between healthy human individuals (dated by TCRdb to the early 2020s). A note on the overall study: The cohort comprised a couple of women and a few men aged 18 to 49 years. For each donor, CD4 naive and CD4 memory were each given three plates, CD8 naive was given two plates, and CD8 memory was given one plate. To estimate repertoire size and how much clonotypes are shared between individuals, the study performed deep sequencing of blood TCR repertoires from about five healthy adults. To increase sequencing depth and limit assay-specific biases, different laboratories used diverse techniques to prepare libraries and sequence TCR repertoires. Each donor's leukapheresis produced roughly between roughly 0.85 and 9.5 billion PBMCs. Beyond this particular receptor, the publication reports: Across four donors, approximately 5% of naive CD4, roughly 3.3% of naive CD8, 2.3% of memory CD4, and around 0.4% of memory CD8 clonotypes were shared. Sampling was restricted to blood, and TCR repertoires in tissue are likely to differ from TCR repertoires in blood. Based on pairwise subsampling, the degree of clonotype sharing among donors was expected to be affected by sequencing depth. Compared with non-shared clonotypes, clonotypes shared by all four sorted-subset donors had higher generation probabilities. Even with the large sequencing depth, rarefaction of the sorted-subset datasets indicated that sequencing was incomplete. Naive subsets generally had larger estimated clonotype richness than memory subsets did. Because the study included a small number of donors, the genetic and exposure-history diversity represented was limited.

CD8 naive samples were CD45RO-negative cells positively selected for CCR7, giving a CD45RA+CCR7+ population that excluded TemRA cells. Donors were healthy HIV-negative adults with no recently reported acute infections or vaccinations. All donors were Caucasian adults living in Nashville, Tennessee, USA. Blood was collected by leukapheresis, and PBMCs were isolated by Ficoll-Histopaque density gradient centrifugation and then cryopreserved in liquid nitrogen vapor phase. Purity and quantity of every magnetically sorted T cell population were checked by analytical flow cytometry. Genomic DNA was isolated from every sorted fraction and measured by UV absorbance on a Nanodrop 2000c. Sequences MNHEY (CDR1) and SVGAGI (CDR2) are obtained from the germline V gene. V gives up 6 bases and J gives up 0 bases, and the segment between their germline ends measures 7 bases. Taken from cysteine to phenylalanine, the CDR3 has 13 residues. The read is trimmed to its CDR3 DNA, 39 bases read in frame from base 1.

Using the deep immunoSEQ assay, multiplex PCR amplified TCR CDR3 regions from genomic DNA. Extracted genomic DNA from each cell subset was distributed evenly across all wells of several immunoSEQ 96-well plates, and each plate was treated as a replicate. Each replicate PCR for sorted subsets received 150 to 250 ng genomic DNA, equal to around 32,000 T cell genomes. The purified libraries were quantified using a Qubit 3.0 fluorometer, sized with a Bioanalyzer 2100, and then quantified again using the KAPA Library Quantification kit. Every immunoSEQ 96-well plate was sequenced on a dedicated single-read 150-cycle Illumina NextSeq 550 flow cell. Processing in the source paper ran as follows. Because the immunoSEQ output included only junctional sequences and no quality scores, the filtering could not be the same as the filtering used for full-length reads. To assign V/J genes and CDR3, sequences were annotated using PyIR, a Python wrapper for IgBLAST v1.9, with IMGT germline references. Any read was removed if the V/J assignment was weak (E-value above 1e-6), the CDR3 was missing, or the read contained stop codons, out-of-frame junctions, or ambiguous translated residues. A V3J clonotype was defined by an identical inferred V gene, J gene, and CDR3 amino acid sequence. The percentage overlap between two repertoires was calculated by dividing the number of shared unique clonotypes by the size of the smaller repertoire. Repertoire richness was assessed with RTK rarefaction, the Chao1 estimator, and Recon v2.1 estimates of unobserved clonotypes. For all TCRbeta clonotypes obtained by the gDNA method from four donors, generation probabilities were computed with OLGA. Here the immuneACCESS table is served through TCRdb, limited to in-frame sequences with V and J called. Missing clones are a known gap in these copies; in checked studies unresolved V genes cover under half, and the rest lacks a known reason. The DNA gave D and trimming, while V, J and clone size come from that table. Within this sample are hundreds of thousands of clones, with roughly 98% of them counted one time only. Jointly, the top ten make up 0.3% of the sample.

Remarks on this clone: Its antigen is currently not known. No per-base quality is available; no much larger clone lies one base away.

Sequenced input: naive CD8+ T cells sorted from blood. The sample's cell subset or site label, in plain terms: CD45RA+CCR7+. The rearranged chain carries TRBV6-5 and TRBJ2-3; the D gene cannot be resolved reliably. This TCR was recovered from a man aged 25 to 40 in good health. The CDR3 region reads CASRLGSTDTQYF. The nucleotides are TGTGCCAGCAGGCTGGGGAGCACAGATACGCAGTATTTT.